This T cell receptor (beta chain) emerged from a study of blood T cells in healthy people across ages (dated by TCRdb to 2014 to 2015). About the investigation overall: Template switching captured roughly one uniquely barcoded TCR beta cDNA molecule per two T cells in model experiments. To track age-related changes in TCR beta repertoire diversity, the study relied on deep sequencing normalized with unique cDNA molecular identifiers. The study analyzed two additional independent replicas of 1 million unique cDNA reads from the same blood draw for two donors, one aged 18 to 29 and one aged 80 or older. The donors were split into four age groups: young (average about 15 years), middle-aged (roughly 42), aged (approximately 60) and long-lived (over 75).

From its cysteine to its phenylalanine, the CDR3 spans 13 amino acids. Here the CDR3 DNA is all that survives: 39 bases in frame from base 1. The V end loses 3 bases and the J end loses 5 bases, and a stretch of 10 bases separates them. The germline V gene provides CDR1 MDHEN and CDR2 SYDVKM. Results the study describes overall, beyond this receptor: Because the CMV infection status of the donors was unknown, age-related changes in expanded clonotypes may potentially have been confounded. A strong correlation was found between observed TCR beta diversity and the percentage of naive T cells measured by flow cytometry. Estimates of total diversity based on one million sequenced T cells were considered lower bounds and underestimates. Compared with the aged group, the long-lived group had more naive CD4+ T cells, fewer expanded clones and increased TCR diversity, suggesting age selection. As age increased, observed TCR beta diversity per million T cells dropped in a roughly linear way, and a significant reduction was already evident by age around 41. Because profiling used bulk unsorted PBMCs, naive and antigen-experienced compartments could not be compared conclusively.

The donors were roughly 39 Caucasian individuals from Russia, aged about 6 to 95 years, who were systemically healthy. Each donor gave approximately 9.3 milliliters of peripheral blood, collected into EDTA-treated Vacutainer tubes. Ficoll-Paque density-gradient centrifugation was used to isolate PBMCs, with at least 6 million obtained per sample. Trizol reagent was used to extract total RNA from PBMCs, with at least 5.5 micrograms per sample. Naive CD45RAhigh/CD27high T cell percentages were measured by flow cytometry on a PBMC aliquot from every donor. This clonotype was seen many times. Its antigen specificity is not known. Base qualities were left out, and no much larger clone turns up one base away. The library came from 5' RACE. Data came from an Illumina HiSeq 2500. The second PCR ran for roughly 6 to 11 cycles and used a J-beta primer mix along with a sample-barcoded 5' primer. Each TCR beta cDNA molecule received a unique molecular identifier from a template-switch 5' adaptor carrying 12 random nucleotides. Each sample yielded at least 2.5 million CDR3-containing paired-end reads. The Mint cDNA synthesis kit, primed by a TRBC-specific oligonucleotide, was used to synthesize first-strand cDNA from all RNA. All cDNA was treated with uracil-DNA glycosylase and then went through a first 18-cycle PCR with the universal primers M1SS and BC2_uni_R. Under the source paper's analysis protocol: For normalization, 1 million high-quality reads were randomly selected from each sample, with every read carrying a distinct molecular identifier. Reads sharing molecular identifiers were discarded rather than binned into consensus sequences. MiTCR, run with a Q25 quality threshold and the strictest error-elimination algorithm, handled CDR3 identification, clonotype clustering and error correction. A nonparametric unseen species model using Euler transformation provided a lower-bound estimate of total TCR beta diversity. TCRdb took the public reads, trimmed them with fastp at Q25, ran MiXCR for clone calling and kept in-frame beta chains. Identical CDR3 protein sequences are pooled into one entry, listed with their most common genes and DNA. These V and J calls derive from TCRdb rather than the authors' analysis. The sample table records some 930,000 distinct CDR3 sequences; about 28% of these occur just once. Of the sample, about a tenth is held by the ten largest clones.

Separately, the same data were catalogued under a study of T cells of mothers and their children. In that second paper, the authors write: Nine systemically healthy Caucasian individuals, comprising three mothers and their six children, were included as donors. cDNA synthesis consumed the entire amount of extracted RNA, loaded at about 1.5 ug RNA in each 15 ul reaction. In the second PCR, the M1S primer added sample barcodes and 2-4 random nucleotides. Over 8.5 million TCR beta CDR3 reads were obtained for each mother, and 2.5 million to 3 million reads were obtained for each child. In both related and unrelated pairs, thymic selection shapes the output of TCR recombination in a similar way, with inherited differences having only a minor effect. Normalized repertoire overlap was always found to be slightly, but never significantly, higher in related mother-child pairs than in unrelated mother-child pairs. Persistent microchimeric T cell clones were not detected, at a sensitivity of 95 to 100 clones per million clonotypes. In the study, deep NGS was used to compare the TCR beta repertoires of mothers and children, and features distinguishing related mother-child pairs from unrelated individuals were sought. On average, the children were about 10 +/- 4 years old, while the mothers were about 37 +/- 4 years old. After adapters were ligated using NEBNext reagents, the libraries underwent 100+100 nt paired-end sequencing on an Illumina HiSeq 2000. Mother and child libraries were prepared a month apart and sequenced in separate runs to prevent cross-contamination. For each donor, somewhere between 500,000 and 2,000,000 distinct TCR beta clonotypes were identified. Naive TCR beta clonotypes were estimated from low-frequency clonotypes matched to each donor's FACS-determined naive share, without sorting.

This clonotype was obtained from a woman aged 40 to 55 in good health. Sequenced material: blood. The chain is made from TRBV28 and TRBJ2-5; no D segment can be confidently identified. The CDR3 reads as follows: CASSFRGWETQYF. In nucleotide form, the sequence is TGTGCCAGCAGTTTTCGTGGTTGGGAGACCCAGTACTTC.